One and the same sample provided the 31 T cell receptor beta chains below, sequenced in a study of T cells in Graves' hyperthyroidism and ophthalmopathy. Using RNA transcripts as the source, TCR beta CDR3 regions were amplified. Initially, a first-round RT-PCR of the TCR CDR3 employed the HTBI primer set. TCRdb processed the multiplex PCR reads anew with MiXCR; each CDR3 protein has one entry. The sample contains about 300,000 distinct CDR3 sequences, roughly 15% of which appear only once. The material sequenced was blood. The receptors here all came from a woman aged 40 to 50 with Graves' hyperthyroidism.

The sample holds many counts of this clonotype. CDR3 bases: TGTGCCAGCAGCCAAGAGTATAGGGATGATGGCTACACCTTC. It is translated as CASSQEYRDDGYTF. This rearrangement joins TRBV3-1 to TRBJ1-2; D not certain. Germline CDR1 is LGHDT and CDR2 is YNNKEL (reference sequence). V lost 0 bases to trimming and J lost 6 bases, with 11 bases between them. The CDR3 spans 14 residues. Variable domain in full (rest from reference TRBV3-1 and TRBJ1-2): DTAVSQTPKYLVTQMGNDKSIKCEQNLGHDTMYWYKQDSKKFLKIMFSYNNKELIINETVPNRFSPKSPDKAHLNLHINSLELGDSAVYFCASSQEYRDDGYTFGSGTRLTVV.

This clonotype was seen many times. The rearrangement joins TRBV5-8 to TRBJ2-2, with TRBD1 as a possible D gene (5 bases). Germline V gives CDR1 SGHTS, CDR2 YDEGEE. The V end lost 4 bases, the J end lost 5 bases, and 12 bases lay between the germline ends. The length of the CDR3 is 14 residues. CDR3 coding DNA: TGTGCCAGCAGCCCTGGACATGATACCGGGGAGCTGTTTTTT. Its protein product is CASSPGHDTGELFF.

The table lists this clonotype with a few counts. The chain links TRBV6-5 to TRBJ1-1, with D tentatively TRBD1 (6 bases). V gave up 2 bases and J gave up 6 bases, with 13 bases separating them. The CDR3 runs to 14 residues. Germline CDR1 MNHEY, CDR2 SVGAGI. Here the CDR3 DNA reads TGTGCCAGCAGTTACGAGACAGGACGATCTGAAGCTTTCTTT. Translation gives CASSYETGRSEAFF.

This clonotype was detected many times. The chain employs TRBV2 and TRBJ1-1, with no clear D. The CDR3 is made up of 12 amino acids. Deletions cut 3 bases from V and 8 bases from J, with 10 bases between. The V gene's germline CDR1 is SNHLY and CDR2 FYNNEI. The CDR3 sequence: CASSDEQPEAFF. In nucleotides, the CDR3 is TGTGCCAGCAGTGATGAGCAGCCAGAAGCTTTCTTT.

The chain carries TRBV14 and TRBJ2-5, with D unclear. Trimming shortened V by 2 bases and J by 1 base, and 14 bases separated the two germline ends. The length of the CDR3 is 16 residues. Germline V gives CDR1 SGHDN, CDR2 FVKESK. The CDR3 bases are TGTGCCAGCAGCCAAAGTCGGCCGACGGCCCAAGAGACCCAGTACTTC. Residues: CASSQSRPTAQETQYF.

This clonotype occurred many times. The chain uses TRBV12-3 or TRBV12-4 and TRBJ1-6; no definite D call. There are 12 residues in the CDR3. Trimming shortened V by 5 bases and J by 14 bases, and 13 bases separated the two germline ends. In DNA form, the CDR3 reads TGTGCCAGCAGTCTTGCCGCAGTGACCCTCCACTTT. This encodes CASSLAAVTLHF.

This clonotype has at least ten counts. In DNA, the CDR3 is TGTGCCACCACCGGGACAGCGAGCACAGATACGCAGTATTTT. Translating it yields CATTGTASTDTQYF. The genes are TRBV28 and TRBJ2-3, with 7 positions matching TRBD1. The CDR3 runs 14 residues. After removal of 10 bases from V and 0 bases from J, the junction contained 7 bases not matched to a gene. Germline V lookup: CDR1 MDHEN, CDR2 SYDVKM.

This clonotype came up many times. The chain combines TRBV9 with TRBJ2-5, with D unclear. Trimming took off 3 bases at V and 4 bases at J, with 10 bases between the two ends. Germline values: CDR1 SGDLS, CDR2 YYNGEE. The CDR3 consists of 13 residues. CDR3 protein: CASSGAPGETQYF. CDR3 nucleotides: TGTGCCAGCAGCGGGGCGCCTGGAGAGACCCAGTACTTC.

The chain joins TRBV28 to TRBJ1-2; D gene ambiguous. Germline V gene data show CDR1 as MDHEN and CDR2 as SYDVKM. V was pared by 5 bases and J by 2 bases, with 9 bases between. The CDR3 is 13 residues long. The CDR3 loop is CASSDRENYGYTF. The CDR3, as DNA: TGTGCCAGCAGTGATAGGGAGAACTATGGCTACACCTTC.

This clonotype has at least ten counts. The chain is built from TRBV2 and TRBJ2-2, with TRBD1 as a possible D gene (6 bases). Germline lookup yields CDR1 SNHLY and CDR2 FYNNEI. With 6 bases removed from V and 4 bases from J, the gap between germline ends came to 12 bases. The length of the CDR3 is 14 residues. The CDR3 sequence is CASRSLGGTGELFF. CDR3 DNA sequence: TGTGCCAGCAGGTCCCTAGGGGGCACCGGGGAGCTGTTTTTT.

This clonotype was detected ten times or more. The gene calls are TRBV20-1 and TRBJ1-2; the D gene is possibly TRBD1 (5 bases). V was pared by 1 base and J by 6 bases, with 9 bases between. The CDR3 is made up of 12 amino acids. From germline, CDR1 is DFQATT and CDR2 SNEGSKA (reference sequence). The CDR3 nucleotides read TGCAGTGCTAGAGTACAGGACGATGGCTACACCTTC. Its translation is CSARVQDDGYTF.

This clonotype was counted many times. The rearrangement links TRBV18 to TRBJ2-7; 7 positions agree with TRBD1. The CDR3 is 14 residues long. Germline loops: CDR1 KGHSH, CDR2 LQKENI. V lost 1 base to trimming and J lost 6 bases; unmatched junction nucleotides: 6. The CDR3 region has the DNA TGTGCCAGCTCACCACAGAAATCAGGGGGCGAGCAGTACTTC. Residues: CASSPQKSGGEQYF.

This clonotype came up many times. This chain links TRBV30 with TRBJ2-1; D is possibly TRBD1 (5 bases). This CDR3 comprises 11 residues. V gave up 4 bases and J gave up 10 bases, with 11 bases separating them. CDR1 is GTSNPN, CDR2 SVGIG, per germline (reference sequence). The CDR3 is CAWNAQEEQFF. The CDR3 DNA reads as TGTGCCTGGAACGCACAGGAGGAGCAGTTCTTC.

This clonotype was picked up many times. The J gene is TRBJ1-1, the V gene TRBV2; possible D gene TRBD1, 6 bases. Germline values: CDR1 SNHLY, CDR2 FYNNEI. The V gene lost 9 bases and the J gene lost 4 bases, with 15 bases spanning the gap. The CDR3 is 13 residues long. The CDR3, as DNA: TGTGCCAGGCGGGACACTCGAAGCACTGAAGCTTTCTTT. It translates to CARRDTRSTEAFF. Full variable domain (missing parts from reference TRBV2 and TRBJ1-1): EPEVTQTPSHQVTQMGQEVILRCVPISNHLYFYWYRQILGQKVEFLVSFYNNEISEKSEIFDDQFSVERPDGSNFTLKIRSTKLEDSAMYFCARRDTRSTEAFFGQGTRLTVV.

This clonotype occurred a few times. The chain employs TRBV19 and TRBJ2-5; D is uncertain. The CDR3 contains 14 residues. The V end was cut by 6 bases, the J end by 0 bases, with 11 bases between. Germline CDR1 is LNHDA and CDR2 is SQIVND (reference sequence). The CDR3 nucleotides are TGTGCCAGTAGGGGCAACGGAAACCAAGAGACCCAGTACTTC. It yields the protein CASRGNGNQETQYF.

As for this clonotype: This may be a read error, as it is one base from a much larger clone. The J gene is TRBJ2-7, the V gene TRBV13; 8 nucleotides match TRBD1. The J call may be faulty, since TRBJ2-1 better matches the DNA end. The V gene's germline CDR1 is PRHDT and CDR2 FYEKMQ (reference sequence). The CDR3 sequence is 13 residues long. The CDR3 sequence is CASSRDRGYEQFF. The DNA of the CDR3 is TGTGCCAGCAGCCGCGACAGGGGATACGAGCAGTTCTTC.

This chain links TRBV14 with TRBJ2-3, with TRBD2 matching over 9 bases. CDR3 size: 16 residues. V lost 2 bases to trimming and J lost 1 base; unmatched junction nucleotides: 4. Germline-derived CDR1 and CDR2 are SGHDN and FVKESK. CDR3 protein: CASSQFIAGGTDTQYF. CDR3 sequence (DNA): TGTGCCAGCAGCCAATTCATAGCGGGAGGCACAGATACGCAGTATTTT.

This clonotype came up many times. This chain links TRBV6-1 with TRBJ2-4, with 13 bases aligning to TRBD2. The CDR3 covers 17 residues. Per germline, CDR1 MNHNS and CDR2 SASEGT. The V and J ends lost 6 bases and 1 base, in that order; junction bases with no gene match: 6. The CDR3 DNA sequence: TGTGCCAGCAGCTCTTCGACTAGCGGGAGGGCCAAAAACATTCAGTACTTC. The encoded protein is CASSSSTSGRAKNIQYF.

This clonotype was detected many times. The V gene is TRBV20-1, the J gene TRBJ2-2; no definite D call. CDR3 length equals 13 residues. Germline V gene data show CDR1 as DFQATT and CDR2 as SNEGSKA (reference sequence). V was shortened by 1 base and J by 0 bases, with 3 bases between the two germline ends. CDR3 sequence (DNA): TGCAGTGCTAGAGGTCCGAACACCGGGGAGCTGTTTTTT. This codes for CSARGPNTGELFF.

This clonotype was counted many times. This sequence joins TRBV7-9 and TRBJ1-1; 8 positions agree with TRBD1. Germline V gene data show CDR1 as SEHNR and CDR2 as FQNEAQ (reference sequence). The CDR3 length is 15 residues. The junction had 9 bases not matched to a gene; V was cut back by 4 bases and J by 5 bases. In DNA form, the CDR3 reads TGTGCCAGCAGCTATCCTCAGGGGGCTGGAACTGAAGCTTTCTTT. Encoded protein: CASSYPQGAGTEAFF.

This chain joins TRBV11-2 and TRBJ2-2; 10 nucleotides align to TRBD2. V dropped 3 bases and J dropped 6; count of bases not matched to a gene: 4. CDR1 and CDR2 from the germline V gene are SGHAT and FQNNGV. This CDR3 is built from 15 residues. The CDR3 here is CASSFGLAEAGELFF. As DNA, the CDR3 is TGTGCCAGCAGCTTCGGACTAGCGGAGGCCGGGGAGCTGTTTTTT.

The J gene is TRBJ1-1, the V gene TRBV9; D is undetermined. The CDR3 runs 17 residues. Germline values: CDR1 SGDLS, CDR2 YYNGEE. The V end lost 0 bases, the J end lost 0 bases, and 15 bases lay between the germline ends. CDR3 nucleotides: TGTGCCAGCAGCGTAGCCATCGATGGCCCGATGAACACTGAAGCTTTCTTT. Translated: CASSVAIDGPMNTEAFF. The entire variable domain, with the rest obtained from reference TRBV9 and TRBJ1-1, is as follows: DSGVTQTPKHLITATGQRVTLRCSPRSGDLSVYWYQQSLDQGLQFLIQYYNGEERAKGNILERFSAQQFPDLHSELNLSSLELGDSALYFCASSVAIDGPMNTEAFFGQGTRLTVV.

The rearrangement uses TRBV13 and TRBJ2-1; a weak D match, TRBD2 (5 bases). CDR3 length: 15 residues. Trimming took 1 base from V and 9 from J, leaving 16 bases between them. Germline V gives CDR1 PRHDT, CDR2 FYEKMQ (reference sequence). CDR3 loop: CASSLAGFAVGEQFF. In DNA, the CDR3 is TGTGCCAGCAGCTTAGCGGGGTTCGCAGTCGGTGAGCAGTTCTTC.

This clonotype came up many times. This chain uses TRBV2 with TRBJ2-2, with D hard to call. V was shortened by 6 bases and J by 0 bases, with 14 bases between the two germline ends. The germline V gene encodes CDR1 SNHLY and CDR2 FYNNEI. CDR3 length equals 16 residues. CDR3 nucleotide sequence: TGTGCCAGCAGGTTTGCTGGCGGAGCGAACACCGGGGAGCTGTTTTTT. It translates to CASRFAGGANTGELFF.

This clonotype showed up many times. The chain links TRBV6-1 to TRBJ2-3; 7 nucleotides agree with TRBD2. This CDR3 contains 15 residues. The germline V gene has CDR1 MNHNS and CDR2 SASEGT. V shed 7 bases and J 4 bases; nucleotides not matched to a gene: 11. The CDR3 nucleotides read TGTGCCAGCACCTCCGGACTAGAGGGATCAGATACGCAGTATTTT. Translated, it gives CASTSGLEGSDTQYF.

This clonotype was recorded many times. J is TRBJ2-3 and V is TRBV11-2; TRBD1 matches at 7 bases. Looked up from germline, CDR1 is SGHAT and CDR2 is FQNNGV. The CDR3 spans 16 residues. Trimming cost V 8 bases and J 1 base; bases outside gene matches: 12. CDR3 residues: CASQRGLLAGTDTQYF. The CDR3 nucleotides read TGTGCCAGCCAAAGGGGGCTACTGGCTGGCACAGATACGCAGTATTTT.

This clonotype was recorded a few times. This chain's CDR3 is CASSSSGASGSVQYF. Written as DNA, the CDR3 is TGTGCCAGCAGCTCCAGTGGGGCTAGCGGGAGTGTGCAGTATTTT. The chain uses TRBV7-6 and TRBJ2-3; 10 positions agree with TRBD2. Looked up from germline, CDR1 is SGHVS and CDR2 is FNYEAQ. After removal of 4 bases from V and 11 bases from J, the junction contained 12 bases not matched to a gene. This CDR3 is built from 15 residues.

The chain employs TRBV3-1 and TRBJ2-7; possible D gene TRBD2, 5 bases. Trimming left V 3 bases short and J 0 bases short, with 9 bases between. The CDR3 covers 14 residues. From germline, CDR1 is LGHDT and CDR2 YNNKEL (reference sequence). CDR3 protein: CASSHLTSSYEQYF. CDR3 in DNA: TGTGCCAGCAGCCATCTCACTAGCTCCTACGAGCAGTACTTC.

This clonotype was detected many times. The chain uses TRBV12-3 or TRBV12-4 and TRBJ2-7; D perhaps matches TRBD1 (6 bases). With 6 bases removed from V and 6 bases from J, the gap between germline ends came to 12 bases. The CDR3 sequence is 12 residues long. CDR3 sequence (DNA): TGTGCCAGCAGCCAAGGACAGATCGAGCAGTACTTC. It encodes CASSQGQIEQYF.

The chain couples TRBV3-1 to TRBJ1-4; the D gene is possibly TRBD1 (6 bases). V was clipped by 4 bases and J by 6 bases, with 21 bases between them. Germline CDR1 reads LGHDT; CDR2 reads YNNKEL (reference sequence). The CDR3 runs 17 residues. The CDR3 nucleotides are TGTGCCAGCAGCCGACAGGCCCCGGGGGAAGTAGATGAAAAACTGTTTTTT. This sequence encodes CASSRQAPGEVDEKLFF.

This clonotype has a single count. The chain is built from TRBV6-2 or TRBV6-3 and TRBJ2-4, with a possible D match to TRBD2 (5 bases). CDR1 and CDR2 from the germline V gene are MNHEY and SVGEGT. This CDR3 spans 12 amino acids. Trimming took 7 bases from V and 8 from J, leaving 12 bases between them. CDR3 sequence (DNA): TGTGCCAGCATCCTGGGAGTGGACATTCAGTACTTC. It yields the protein CASILGVDIQYF.